This TCR beta chain was retrieved from a study of blood T cell repertoires in COVID-19. Study at large: The cDNA or gDNA used as material had been derived from T cells, B-cell-depleted T cells, or PBMCs.

As processed by the authors: Nucleated cell counts were estimated from reference gene primer amplification. Generated by immunoSEQ multiplex PCR, the TCRdb table keeps only in-frame clones and is missing some. That table is the source of V, J and clone size, and D and trimming were worked out from the DNA. The data hold around 300,000 clones, with 70% to 90% observed a single time. Germline lookup yields CDR1 SGDLS and CDR2 YYNGEE. This CDR3 is built from 15 residues. Trimming took 3 bases from V and 0 from J, leaving 13 bases between them. The age range of participants was about 18 to 90 years, with residence in approximately 25 US areas. Clinical history reported by participants formed the basis on which cohorts were assigned.

This receptor was obtained from a woman aged 40 to 50 who had recovered from COVID-19. The chain joins TRBV9 to TRBJ2-7, with D possibly matching TRBD1 (6 bases). Sequenced material: PBMCs or T cells enriched from blood (not recorded which). This CDR3 reads CASSAGQFPSYEQYF. The CDR3 nucleotides are TGTGCCAGCAGCGCAGGACAGTTCCCCTCCTACGAGCAGTACTTC.